These T cell receptor beta chains were read from a single sample in a study of coeliac disease. Profiled with immunoSEQ multiplex PCR; TCRdb holds only in-frame clones, not every one. The table shows roughly 1,500 clones, with around 60% occurring only once. Sequencing input: intraepithelial lymphocytes from the gut. All receptors come from a woman aged 45-60 years with celiac disease on a gluten-free diet. CDR3s include the opening cysteine and the closing phenylalanine or tryptophan. D genes are given only for firm matches. Size tells how often a clone was seen (once, few, many) or the class of an expanded clone, and some rows leave it out.

d_call: TRBD2
clone_size: .
v_call: TRBV9
j_call: TRBJ2-7
cdr3_nt: TGTGCCAGCAGCGTCGACGGGGGGGCCGACGCCTACGAGCAGTACTTC
cdr3_aa: CASSVDGGADAYEQYF

d_call: .
clone_size: .
v_call: TRBV18
j_call: TRBJ1-4
cdr3_nt: TGTGCCAGCTCACTCACCGACGAAGTTGAGAGTTGGGCCGCTCTTAATGAAAAACTGTTTTTT
cdr3_aa: CASSLTDEVESWAALNEKLFF

d_call: TRBD2
clone_size: .
v_call: TRBV27
j_call: TRBJ2-7
cdr3_nt: TGTGCCAGCAGTCCCACTAGCGGTTCAACCTACGAGCAGTACTTC
cdr3_aa: CASSPTSGSTYEQYF

d_call: .
clone_size: once
v_call: TRBV2
j_call: TRBJ2-1
cdr3_nt: TGTGCCAGCAGTCTGCTGTTGACAGCGATATACAATGAGCAGTTCTTC
cdr3_aa: CASSLLLTAIYNEQFF

d_call: TRBD1
clone_size: .
v_call: TRBV18
j_call: TRBJ1-1
cdr3_nt: TGTGCCAGCTCACCACTCAGGGGGACTGAAGCTTTCTTT
cdr3_aa: CASSPLRGTEAFF

d_call: .
clone_size: .
v_call: TRBV2
j_call: TRBJ2-5
cdr3_nt: TGTGCCAGCAGGGGCCTCCGGGTCGCCCAGGGGGAGACCCAGTACTTC
cdr3_aa: CASRGLRVAQGETQYF

d_call: .
clone_size: few
v_call: TRBV11-2
j_call: TRBJ1-3
cdr3_nt: TGTGCCAGCAGTTCACAGGTTACCTCTGGAAACACCATATATTTT
cdr3_aa: CASSSQVTSGNTIYF

d_call: .
clone_size: .
v_call: TRBV18
j_call: TRBJ1-1
cdr3_nt: TGTGCCAGCCAAGGACAGCCGAACACTGAAGCTTTCTTT
cdr3_aa: CASQGQPNTEAFF

d_call: .
clone_size: once
v_call: TRBV21-1
j_call: TRBJ2-7
cdr3_nt: TGTGCCAGCAGGCTCATACTACTACACGTGTTAGACGAGCAGTACTTC
cdr3_aa: CASRLILLHVLDEQYF

d_call: .
clone_size: few
v_call: TRBV28
j_call: TRBJ1-5
cdr3_nt: TGTGCCAGCAGACCCGCAGGGGAGTATCAGCCCCAGCATTTT
cdr3_aa: CASRPAGEYQPQHF

d_call: .
clone_size: .
v_call: TRBV5-1
j_call: TRBJ1-6
cdr3_nt: TGCGCCAGCGGCATATCGGGACATCTCGCGGCACCCCTCCACTTT
cdr3_aa: CASGISGHLAAPLHF

d_call: .
clone_size: few
v_call: TRBV30
j_call: TRBJ1-1
cdr3_nt: TGTGCCTGGAGTGTACTCGGGGGGGCAGCTTTCTTT
cdr3_aa: CAWSVLGGAAFF

d_call: .
clone_size: .
v_call: TRBV5-6
j_call: TRBJ1-1
cdr3_nt: TGTGCCAGCAGCCTCCCAGACTTCATGAACACTGAAGCTTTCTTT
cdr3_aa: CASSLPDFMNTEAFF

d_call: .
clone_size: .
v_call: TRBV2
j_call: TRBJ2-3
cdr3_nt: TGTGCCAGCAAACCGATGGGGCCCAGCACAGATACGCAGTATTTT
cdr3_aa: CASKPMGPSTDTQYF

d_call: .
clone_size: .
v_call: TRBV27
j_call: TRBJ2-2
cdr3_nt: TGTGCCAGCAGTTTTGGGGGGGGCGCGGCCGGGGAGCTGTTTTTT
cdr3_aa: CASSFGGGAAGELFF

d_call: TRBD1
clone_size: .
v_call: TRBV2
j_call: TRBJ1-2
cdr3_nt: TGTGCCAGCAGTGAACAGGGGGCTAACTATGGCTACACCTTC
cdr3_aa: CASSEQGANYGYTF

d_call: .
clone_size: .
v_call: TRBV5-1
j_call: TRBJ1-6
cdr3_nt: TGCGCCAGCAGCTTGGACGTCTCGAGCTCCTATAATTCACCCCTCCACTTT
cdr3_aa: CASSLDVSSSYNSPLHF

d_call: TRBD2
clone_size: .
v_call: TRBV7-9
j_call: TRBJ2-7
cdr3_nt: TGTGCCAGCAGCCTAACTAGCGGGGTAAACGAGCAGTACTTC
cdr3_aa: CASSLTSGVNEQYF

d_call: TRBD2
clone_size: .
v_call: TRBV30
j_call: TRBJ2-1
cdr3_nt: TGTGCCTGGAAACCAGCGGGGCACAATGAGCAGTTCTTC
cdr3_aa: CAWKPAGHNEQFF

d_call: TRBD1
clone_size: once
v_call: TRBV18
j_call: TRBJ2-3
cdr3_nt: TGTGCCAGCTCAGGACAGGGAGCAGATACGCAGTATTTT
cdr3_aa: CASSGQGADTQYF

d_call: TRBD2
clone_size: few
v_call: TRBV11-2
j_call: TRBJ2-1
cdr3_nt: TGTGCCAGCAGCCCAATAGCGGGGGTTAGCTCCTACAATGAGCAGTTCTTC
cdr3_aa: CASSPIAGVSSYNEQFF

d_call: TRBD1
clone_size: .
v_call: TRBV9
j_call: TRBJ2-3
cdr3_nt: TGTGCCAGCAGCCCATTTGGACAGGGAACGCAGTATTTT
cdr3_aa: CASSPFGQGTQYF

d_call: .
clone_size: .
v_call: TRBV29-1
j_call: TRBJ2-1
cdr3_nt: TGCAGCGTAGTAATGGGGGGGGCTACGAATGAGCAGTTCTTC
cdr3_aa: CSVVMGGATNEQFF

d_call: .
clone_size: .
v_call: TRBV9
j_call: TRBJ1-2
cdr3_nt: TGTGCCAGCAGCGGCGGGCCCGCGGGCAGCTACACCTTC
cdr3_aa: CASSGGPAGSYTF

d_call: .
clone_size: few
v_call: TRBV10-3
j_call: TRBJ1-2
cdr3_nt: TGTGCCATCAGTGCACAGATCCACAACTATGGCTACACCTTC
cdr3_aa: CAISAQIHNYGYTF

d_call: .
clone_size: .
v_call: TRBV6-9
j_call: TRBJ1-2
cdr3_nt: TGTGCCAGCAGTTATGGAGGAACTAACTATGGCTACACCTTC
cdr3_aa: CASSYGGTNYGYTF

d_call: TRBD2
clone_size: .
v_call: TRBV27
j_call: TRBJ2-3
cdr3_nt: TGTGCCAGCAGTCGCCTACGAGGCGGGGGGTCATACACAGATACGCAGTATTTT
cdr3_aa: CASSRLRGGGSYTDTQYF

d_call: .
clone_size: .
v_call: TRBV7-8
j_call: TRBJ1-4
cdr3_nt: TGTGCCAGCAGCTTCTATCTCATGAGTAATGAAAAACTGTTTTTT
cdr3_aa: CASSFYLMSNEKLFF

d_call: TRBD2
clone_size: .
v_call: TRBV19
j_call: TRBJ2-1
cdr3_nt: TGTGCCAGTAGCTCCTCGGGGGGGTACAACAATGAGCAGTTCTTC
cdr3_aa: CASSSSGGYNNEQFF

d_call: .
clone_size: .
v_call: TRBV9
j_call: TRBJ2-5
cdr3_nt: TGTGCCAGCAGCGTAGGGAGGGTCTTAGGGGAGACCCAGTACTTC
cdr3_aa: CASSVGRVLGETQYF

d_call: .
clone_size: .
v_call: TRBV19
j_call: TRBJ1-1
cdr3_nt: TGTGCCAGTAATCAGGACTTCAACACTGAAGCTTTCTTT
cdr3_aa: CASNQDFNTEAFF

d_call: .
clone_size: .
v_call: TRBV4-1
j_call: TRBJ2-1
cdr3_nt: TGCGCCAGCAGCTGGATAGTAAACAGGGACCATGAGCAGTTCTTC
cdr3_aa: CASSWIVNRDHEQFF

d_call: TRBD2
clone_size: .
v_call: TRBV7-6
j_call: TRBJ2-5
cdr3_nt: TGTGCCAGCAGCTTAGCACTAGCGGGGTACGGGACCCAGTACTTC
cdr3_aa: CASSLALAGYGTQYF

d_call: TRBD2
clone_size: .
v_call: TRBV5-6
j_call: TRBJ2-2
cdr3_nt: TGTGCCAGCAGCACACTAGCGGGGGGACGAACCGGGGAGCTGTTTTTT
cdr3_aa: CASSTLAGGRTGELFF

d_call: .
clone_size: few
v_call: TRBV5-1
j_call: TRBJ2-1
cdr3_nt: TGCGCCAGCAGCTTGGGGACATGGAATGAGCAGTTCTTC
cdr3_aa: CASSLGTWNEQFF

d_call: .
clone_size: .
v_call: TRBV5-1
j_call: TRBJ2-1
cdr3_nt: TGCGCCAGCAGCTTTACTAGCACCTCCTACAATGAGCAGTTCTTC
cdr3_aa: CASSFTSTSYNEQFF

d_call: TRBD1
clone_size: .
v_call: TRBV5-1
j_call: TRBJ1-2
cdr3_nt: TGCGCCAGCGTCCCTGGGACAGGGAACTATGGCTACACCTTC
cdr3_aa: CASVPGTGNYGYTF

d_call: .
clone_size: .
v_call: TRBV2
j_call: TRBJ1-4
cdr3_nt: TGTGCCAGCAATGCCCAGGGTTCAGCTAATGAAAAACTGTTTTTT
cdr3_aa: CASNAQGSANEKLFF

d_call: .
clone_size: .
v_call: TRBV7-9
j_call: TRBJ2-3
cdr3_nt: TGTGCCAGCAGCGGTGATTGGGGCCCAGATACGCAGTATTTT
cdr3_aa: CASSGDWGPDTQYF

d_call: TRBD1
clone_size: .
v_call: TRBV4-3
j_call: TRBJ1-2
cdr3_nt: TGCGCCAGCAGCCAATCCGGGACAGGGAACTATGGCTACACCTTC
cdr3_aa: CASSQSGTGNYGYTF

d_call: .
clone_size: .
v_call: TRBV4-3
j_call: TRBJ1-2
cdr3_nt: TGCGCCAGCGCGAAAACCACAGGCGAGAGTGGCTACACCTTC
cdr3_aa: CASAKTTGESGYTF

d_call: .
clone_size: .
v_call: TRBV6-5
j_call: TRBJ2-7
cdr3_nt: TGTGCCAGCAGCTCCCACAGGGAAGACGAGCAGTACTTC
cdr3_aa: CASSSHREDEQYF

d_call: TRBD1
clone_size: .
v_call: TRBV5-1
j_call: TRBJ1-6
cdr3_nt: TGCGCCAGCAGCTCTCTGGACAGGGGGCACTCACCCCTCCACTTT
cdr3_aa: CASSSLDRGHSPLHF